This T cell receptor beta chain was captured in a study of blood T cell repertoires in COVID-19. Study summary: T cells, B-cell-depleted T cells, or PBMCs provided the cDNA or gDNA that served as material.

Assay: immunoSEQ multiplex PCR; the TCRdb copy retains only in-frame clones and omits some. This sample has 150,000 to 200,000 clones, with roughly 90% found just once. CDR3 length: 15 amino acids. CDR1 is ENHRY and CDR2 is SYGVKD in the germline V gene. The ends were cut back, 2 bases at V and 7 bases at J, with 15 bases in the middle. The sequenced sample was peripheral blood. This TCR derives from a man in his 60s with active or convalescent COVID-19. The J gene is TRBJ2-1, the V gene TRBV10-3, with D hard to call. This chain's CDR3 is CAISELSVRLNEQFF. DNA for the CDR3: TGTGCCATCAGTGAGCTCAGCGTTAGGTTGAATGAGCAGTTCTTC.